Shown below are 5 T cell receptor beta chains from a single sample sequenced in a study of blood T cells in healthy people across ages. The authors ran a second PCR of roughly 6 to 12 cycles using a sample-barcoded 5' primer and a J-beta primer mix. One entry per CDR3 protein results from TCRdb running MiXCR on the 5' RACE reads. Found here are about 800,000 distinct CDR3 sequences, 20% to 30% of them singletons; the top ten hold more than 3%. The sample was also reused in another study, on T cells of mothers and their children.

Sample: blood. Every receptor here comes from a boy between 5 and 17 years old in good health.

The gene calls are TRBV29-1 and TRBJ1-1; D is unresolved. V lost 4 bases to trimming and J lost 8 bases, with 5 bases between them. The CDR3 is made up of 9 amino acids. Germline V gives CDR1 SQVTM, CDR2 ANQGSEA. The CDR3 spells CSVGREAFF. The CDR3 DNA follows: TGCAGCGTTGGCAGGGAAGCTTTCTTT.

The chain has TRBV20-1 and TRBJ1-2; D not certain. This CDR3 is 14 amino acids long. Germline CDR1 DFQATT, CDR2 SNEGSKA (reference sequence). V was clipped by 6 bases and J by 4 bases, with 18 bases between them. CDR3 DNA: TGCAGTGCCAAAGTCGGCAGATTCGCCTATGGCTACACCTTC. Protein: CSAKVGRFAYGYTF.

There are a few counts of this clonotype. The chain links TRBV21-1 to TRBJ2-5. TRBV21-1 is tagged as a pseudogene. This CDR3 has 13 amino acids. For the CDR3, the DNA is TGTGCCAGCAGTCAAAGGGTCGGGGAGACCCAGTACTTC. It encodes CASSQRVGETQYF.

The chain uses TRBV29-1 and TRBJ2-1; 8 bases are a match to TRBD1. CDR3 length: 14 residues. Germline lookup yields CDR1 SQVTM and CDR2 ANQGSEA. V lost 5 bases and J lost 4; bases outside the gene matches: 7. This CDR3 is CSVPGQAIYNEQFF. DNA for the CDR3: TGCAGCGTTCCGGGACAGGCCATATACAATGAGCAGTTCTTC.

V and J are TRBV1 and TRBJ2-5; the table calls TRBD2, which could not be checked here. TRBV1 is annotated as a pseudogene. The CDR3 runs 16 residues. The CDR3 protein is CTSSHNPGTREETQYF. The CDR3 nucleotides read TGCACCAGCAGTCACAACCCCGGGACTAGGGAAGAGACCCAGTACTTC.